This TCR beta chain was sequenced in a study of T cells expressing NK-cell markers (dated by TCRdb to about 2020). Turning to the overall study: TCR beta-chain repertoires were profiled in sorted CD3+CD56+NKG2C+, CD3+CD56+NKG2C- and CD3+CD56-NKG2C+ T-cell subsets from several donors. Of the eight sequenced donors, seven were found to be HCMV-seropositive and one was found to be HCMV-seronegative. All eight donors whose samples were sequenced were randomly selected healthy volunteers, three of them men and five women. Sequencing of the libraries produced 2 x 150 bp reads on Illumina HiSeq 2000/2500, MiSeq or NextSeq. Results the study describes overall, beyond this receptor: Whether the expanded NKG2C-expressing T cell clones were specific for HCMV antigens was left unclear. Those dominant clonotypes were again the most abundant among CD3+CD56-NKG2C+ cells in a handful of donors, at about 28.3-65%. For several donors, the dominant CD3+CD56+NKG2C+ clonotypes were among the top 10 CD8+ clonotypes and accounted for about 1.0-7.5% of CD8+ T cells.

On this clonotype itself: Its antigen is currently not known.

The CDR3 goes from the cysteine to the phenylalanine over 13 residues. A DNA sequence was not provided. The germline V gene encodes CDR1 LGHDT and CDR2 YNNKEL (reference sequence). A commercial ELISA kit detecting HCMV-specific IgG in serum was used to determine HCMV serostatus. Ficoll density gradient centrifugation was used to isolate peripheral blood mononuclear cells from blood. Sequenced on an Illumina HiSeq 2000. The TCR beta cDNA libraries were made using 5'RACE template switching, a step that added both a universal primer site and unique molecular identifiers. Synthesis of cDNA was primed from the TCR beta constant segment and was followed by two consecutive PCR amplification steps. In the paper's pipeline: MIGEC was used to demultiplex reads and group the reads by UMI, and MiTCR was used to assemble and quantify clonotypes. To exclude erroneous sequences, only TCR cDNA sequences supported by at least two reads were retained. The tcR package was used for downstream repertoire analysis, and clonotypes were matched across fractions by CDR3 nucleotide sequence plus V segment. Antigen specificity was annotated against VDJdb with VDJmatch, allowing one amino acid substitution in CDR3. TCRdb reprocessed the raw reads; every CDR3 protein sequence is a single record, and DNA is not supplied. These V and J calls derive from TCRdb rather than the authors' analysis. The table of this sample itemizes about 460,000 distinct CDR3 sequences. Of the sample, more than 1.4% is held by the ten largest clones.

This clonotype was obtained from a woman in her forties or fifties in good health. Donor details come from another sample of the same person, matched by shared clones. The sample was blood T cells: a sorted CD56 or NKG2C T cell subset, CD4+ or CD8+ T cells, or bulk PBMC T cells (not recorded which). The sequence links TRBV3-1 to TRBJ1-3. Here the CDR3 is given as CASSQVGGHTIYF.